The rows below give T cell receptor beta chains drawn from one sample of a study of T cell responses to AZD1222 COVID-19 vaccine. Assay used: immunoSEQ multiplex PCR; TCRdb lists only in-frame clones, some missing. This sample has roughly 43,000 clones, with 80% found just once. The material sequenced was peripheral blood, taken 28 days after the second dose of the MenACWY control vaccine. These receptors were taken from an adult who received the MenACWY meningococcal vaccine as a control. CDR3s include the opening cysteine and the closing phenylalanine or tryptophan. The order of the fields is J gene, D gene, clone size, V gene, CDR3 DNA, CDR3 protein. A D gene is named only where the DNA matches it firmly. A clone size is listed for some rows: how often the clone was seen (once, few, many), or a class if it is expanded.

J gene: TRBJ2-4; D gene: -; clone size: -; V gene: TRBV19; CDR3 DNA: TGTGCCAGTAGTACCCCGGGGCTAGCCAAAAACATTCAGTACTTC; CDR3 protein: CASSTPGLAKNIQYF
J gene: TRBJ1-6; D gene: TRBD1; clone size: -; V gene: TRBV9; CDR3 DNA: TGTGCCAGCAGCGAAATAGGGACAGGAAATTCACCCCTCCACTTT; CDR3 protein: CASSEIGTGNSPLHF
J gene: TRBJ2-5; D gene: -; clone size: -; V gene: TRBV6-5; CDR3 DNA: TGTGCCAGCAAGACAGGATTGTACCAAGAGACCCAGTACTTC; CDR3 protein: CASKTGLYQETQYF
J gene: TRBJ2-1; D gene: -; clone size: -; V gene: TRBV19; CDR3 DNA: TGTGCCAGTAGTATAGGGGCAGGCCCACTGGCTCCTCAGTTCTTC; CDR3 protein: CASSIGAGPLAPQFF
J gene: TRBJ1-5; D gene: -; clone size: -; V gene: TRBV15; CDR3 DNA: TGTGCCACCAGCAGAGATAAGGGGGAGGGTCAGCCCCAGCATTTT; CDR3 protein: CATSRDKGEGQPQHF
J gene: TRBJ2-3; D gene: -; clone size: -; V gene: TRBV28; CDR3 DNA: TGTGCCAGCAGTTTATTCAGGGTCACAGATACGCAGTATTTT; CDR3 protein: CASSLFRVTDTQYF
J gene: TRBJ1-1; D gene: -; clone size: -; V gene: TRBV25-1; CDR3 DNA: TGTGCCAGCAGTCTCAGGGCTCCGGGGACTGAAGCTTTCTTT; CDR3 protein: CASSLRAPGTEAFF
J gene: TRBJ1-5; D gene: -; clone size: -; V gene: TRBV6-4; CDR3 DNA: TGTGCCAGCAGTGTCAGGGAGTCCCAGCCCCAGCATTTT; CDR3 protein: CASSVRESQPQHF
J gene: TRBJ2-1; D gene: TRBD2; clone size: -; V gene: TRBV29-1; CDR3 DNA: TGCAGCGTTGAAGGCATAGCGGGGGGGCTCCCCAATGAGCAGTTCTTC; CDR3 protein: CSVEGIAGGLPNEQFF
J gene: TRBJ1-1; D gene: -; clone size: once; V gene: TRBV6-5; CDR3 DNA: TGTGCCAGCGGGCGTGGGAACACTGAAGCTTTCTTT; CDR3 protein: CASGRGNTEAFF
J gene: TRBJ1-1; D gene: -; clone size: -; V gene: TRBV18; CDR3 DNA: TGTGCCAGCTCTCTTGGACTGGGGAACACTGAAGCTTTCTTT; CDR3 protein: CASSLGLGNTEAFF
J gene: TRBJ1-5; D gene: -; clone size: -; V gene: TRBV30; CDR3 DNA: TGTGCCTGGAGTGTGGGTATGGCCTCTAATCAGCCCCAGCATTTT; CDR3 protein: CAWSVGMASNQPQHF
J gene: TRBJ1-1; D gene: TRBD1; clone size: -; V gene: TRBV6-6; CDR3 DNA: TGTGCCAGCACCCGACAGGGGTACACTGAAGCTTTCTTT; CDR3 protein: CASTRQGYTEAFF
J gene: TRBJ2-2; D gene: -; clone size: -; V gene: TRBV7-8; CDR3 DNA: TGTGCCAGCAGTTTAGTAGGAGCCGGGGAGCTGTTTTTT; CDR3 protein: CASSLVGAGELFF
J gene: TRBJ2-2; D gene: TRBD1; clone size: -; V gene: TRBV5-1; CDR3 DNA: TGCGCCAGCAGCCGGAGGACGACAGGGCAGAACACCGGGGAGCTGTTTTTT; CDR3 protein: CASSRRTTGQNTGELFF
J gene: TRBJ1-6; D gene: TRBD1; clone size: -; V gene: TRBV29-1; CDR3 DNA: TGCAGCGTTTCCCTCGGGACAGGGAATTCACCCCTCCACTTT; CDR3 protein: CSVSLGTGNSPLHF
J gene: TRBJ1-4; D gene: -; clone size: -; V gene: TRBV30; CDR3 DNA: TGTGCCTGGAGTGTCCCCCTCTCCGGCCTTGCCCCTGAAAAACTGTTTTTT; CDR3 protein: CAWSVPLSGLAPEKLFF
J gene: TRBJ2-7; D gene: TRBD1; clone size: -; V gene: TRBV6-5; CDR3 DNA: TGTGCCAGCAGTTACACAGGACAGGGTGAGGAGCAGTACTTC; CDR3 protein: CASSYTGQGEEQYF
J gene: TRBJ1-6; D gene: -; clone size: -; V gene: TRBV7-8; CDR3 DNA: TGTGCCAGCAGCCCAAGACGGAGTTATAATTCACCCCTCCACTTT; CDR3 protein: CASSPRRSYNSPLHF
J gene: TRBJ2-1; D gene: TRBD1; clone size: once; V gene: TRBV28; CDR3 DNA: TGTGCCAGCAGCGTATCGGGACAGGGATTCAATGAGCAGTTCTTC; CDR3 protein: CASSVSGQGFNEQFF
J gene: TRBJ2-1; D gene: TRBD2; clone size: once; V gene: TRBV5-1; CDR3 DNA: TGCGCCAGCAGCTTGGGTCCCACTAGCGGCTCCTACAATGAGCAGTTCTTC; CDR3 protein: CASSLGPTSGSYNEQFF
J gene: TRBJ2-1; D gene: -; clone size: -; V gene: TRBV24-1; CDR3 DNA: TGTGCCACCAGTGATTCGCGGGGTCCCGGGGATGAGCAGTTCTTC; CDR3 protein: CATSDSRGPGDEQFF
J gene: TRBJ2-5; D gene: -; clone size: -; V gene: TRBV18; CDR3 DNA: TGTGCCAGCTCACCCGGAGAGACCCAGTACTTC; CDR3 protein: CASSPGETQYF
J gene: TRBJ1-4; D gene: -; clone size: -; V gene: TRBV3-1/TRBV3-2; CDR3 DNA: TGTGCCAGCAGCCAAGGTATCGCGGGGGCTAATGAAAAACTGTTTTTT; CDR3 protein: CASSQGIAGANEKLFF
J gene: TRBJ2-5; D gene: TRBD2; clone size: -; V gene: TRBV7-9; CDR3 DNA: TGTGCCAGCAGCTTAGGGACTAGCGCCGAGACCCAGTACTTC; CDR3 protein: CASSLGTSAETQYF
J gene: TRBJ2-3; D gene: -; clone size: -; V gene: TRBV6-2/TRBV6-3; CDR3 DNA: TGTGCCAGCAGTTACTCCGCTTTCCACACAGATACGCAGTATTTT; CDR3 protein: CASSYSAFHTDTQYF
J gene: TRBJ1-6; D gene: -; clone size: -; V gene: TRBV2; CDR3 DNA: TGTGCCAGCGGAGTGGGGGGCACGGGTTCACCCCTCCACTTT; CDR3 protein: CASGVGGTGSPLHF
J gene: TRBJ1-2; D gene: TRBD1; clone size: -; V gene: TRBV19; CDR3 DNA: TGTGCCAGTAGTAAGGGACAGGGGGCGATCGGCTACACCTTC; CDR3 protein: CASSKGQGAIGYTF
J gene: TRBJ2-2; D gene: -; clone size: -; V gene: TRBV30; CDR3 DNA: TGTGCCCGCTCCCATTTCCGAGGGGAGCTGTTTTTT; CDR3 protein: CARSHFRGELFF
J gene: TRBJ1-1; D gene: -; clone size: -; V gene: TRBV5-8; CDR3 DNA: TGTGCCAGCAGCCCCGAAAACGTGAACACTGAAGCTTTCTTT; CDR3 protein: CASSPENVNTEAFF
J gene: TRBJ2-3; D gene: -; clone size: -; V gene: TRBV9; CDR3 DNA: TGTGCCAGCAGCGTTGGTGGATCCACAGATACGCAGTATTTT; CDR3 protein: CASSVGGSTDTQYF
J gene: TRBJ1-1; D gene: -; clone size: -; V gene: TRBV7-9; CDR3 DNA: TGTGCCAGCAGCTTAGAGGGACCGAACACTGAAGCTTTCTTT; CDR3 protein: CASSLEGPNTEAFF
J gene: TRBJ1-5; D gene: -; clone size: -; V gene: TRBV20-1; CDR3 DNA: TGCAGTGCTAATGATCCACTCGGGGGCAATCAGCCCCAGCATTTT; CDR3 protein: CSANDPLGGNQPQHF
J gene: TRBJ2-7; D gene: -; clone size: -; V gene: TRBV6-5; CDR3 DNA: TGTGCCAGCAGTTGGACCGGATACGAGCAGTACTTC; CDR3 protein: CASSWTGYEQYF
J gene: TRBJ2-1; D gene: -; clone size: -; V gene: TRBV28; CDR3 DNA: TGTGCCAGCAGTTTCAGCGCCAATGAGCAGTTCTTC; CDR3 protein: CASSFSANEQFF
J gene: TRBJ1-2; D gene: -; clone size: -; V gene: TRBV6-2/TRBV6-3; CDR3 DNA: TGTGCCAGCAGTTACATGGGCATGCGGGGCTACACCTTC; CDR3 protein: CASSYMGMRGYTF
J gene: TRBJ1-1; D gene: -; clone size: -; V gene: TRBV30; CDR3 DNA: TGTGCCTGGCACAGGGCAGACACTGAAGCTTTCTTT; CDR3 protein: CAWHRADTEAFF
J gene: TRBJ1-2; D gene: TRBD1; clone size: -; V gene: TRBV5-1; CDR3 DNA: TGCGCCAGCAGCTTGGGGGATGCGACAGGGCAGGGCTACACCTTC; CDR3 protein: CASSLGDATGQGYTF
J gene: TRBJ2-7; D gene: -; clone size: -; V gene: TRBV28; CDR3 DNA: TGTGCCAGCAGAACCGACGGACCGAGCTCCTACGAGCAGTACTTC; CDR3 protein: CASRTDGPSSYEQYF
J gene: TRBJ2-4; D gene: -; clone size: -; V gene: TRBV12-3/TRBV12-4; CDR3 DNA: TGTGCCAGCAGTTTAGCAACAGTTCGCATTCAGTACTTC; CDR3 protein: CASSLATVRIQYF
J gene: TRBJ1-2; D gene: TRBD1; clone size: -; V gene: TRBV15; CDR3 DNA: TGTGCCACCAGCAGAGATATTTCAGGGGGGAACTATGGCTACACCTTC; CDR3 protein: CATSRDISGGNYGYTF
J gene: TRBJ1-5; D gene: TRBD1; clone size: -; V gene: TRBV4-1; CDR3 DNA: TGCGCCAGCAGCCAGATACCGGGACAGGGCCATCAGCCCCAGCATTTT; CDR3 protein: CASSQIPGQGHQPQHF
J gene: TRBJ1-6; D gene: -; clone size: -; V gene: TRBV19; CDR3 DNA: TGTGCCAGTAGTTTTCAGGACGGCTCACCCCTCCACTTT; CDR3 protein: CASSFQDGSPLHF
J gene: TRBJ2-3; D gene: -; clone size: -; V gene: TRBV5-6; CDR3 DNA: TGTGCCAGCCGGTCGGGGGGCTTTGATACGCAGTATTTT; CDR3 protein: CASRSGGFDTQYF
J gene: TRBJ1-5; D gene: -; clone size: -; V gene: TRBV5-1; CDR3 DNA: TGCGCCAGCAGCTTGGGGGCGGGACAGCCCCAGCATTTT; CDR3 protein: CASSLGAGQPQHF
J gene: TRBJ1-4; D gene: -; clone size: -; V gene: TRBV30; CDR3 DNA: TGTGCCTGGGGAGAAGGGCTACTAACTAATGAAAAACTGTTTTTT; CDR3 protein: CAWGEGLLTNEKLFF
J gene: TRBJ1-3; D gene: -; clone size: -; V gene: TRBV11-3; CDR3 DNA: TGTGCCAGCAGCTCTCCTGCTCGTGGAAACACCATATATTTT; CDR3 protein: CASSSPARGNTIYF
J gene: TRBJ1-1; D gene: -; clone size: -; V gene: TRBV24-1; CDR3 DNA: TGTGCCACCAGTGGGCCGATGAACACTGAAGCTTTCTTT; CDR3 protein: CATSGPMNTEAFF
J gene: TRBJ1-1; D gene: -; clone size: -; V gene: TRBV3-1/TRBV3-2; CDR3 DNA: TGTGCCAGCAGCCAAGTAGTAGTATCAGCTTTCTTT; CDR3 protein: CASSQVVVSAFF
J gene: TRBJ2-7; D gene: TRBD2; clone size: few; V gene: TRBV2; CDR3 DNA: TGTGCCAGCAGGGAAAGGAGCGGGAGTGGTGGCGAGCAGTACTTC; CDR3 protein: CASRERSGSGGEQYF
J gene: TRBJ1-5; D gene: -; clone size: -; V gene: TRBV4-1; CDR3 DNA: TGCGCCAGCAGCCGGAACAGAAATAGCAATCAGCCCCAGCATTTT; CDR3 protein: CASSRNRNSNQPQHF
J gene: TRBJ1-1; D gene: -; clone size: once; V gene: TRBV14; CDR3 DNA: TGTGCCAGCAGCACCCAGGGGCTAGAAGCTTTCTTT; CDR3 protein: CASSTQGLEAFF
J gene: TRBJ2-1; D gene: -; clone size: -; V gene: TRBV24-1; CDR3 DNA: TGTGCCACCAGCGATCCCGCGAACAGAAACAATGAGCAGTTCTTC; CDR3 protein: CATSDPANRNNEQFF